Each of the 26 T cell receptor beta chains below was sequenced from the same sample in a study of tumor and adjacent non-tumor tissue in lung cancer. TCRbeta libraries were built with three rounds of nested PCR, modified from ARM-PCR. TCRdb re-derived calls from the multiplex PCR reads in MiXCR, one entry per CDR3 protein. The sample consists of 80,000 to 100,000 distinct CDR3 sequences, 75% to 85% of them appearing once. This sample's RNA came from whole unsorted tissue. The normal lung tissue was taken more than 3 cm from the tumor edge. The sample consisted of distant non-tumor lung tissue. The source of these receptors is a man between 60 and 75 years old with small cell lung cancer.

With respect to this clonotype: The limits of the CDR3 on the DNA are not certain, so only TCRdb's listed CDR3 is given. This chain joins TRBV12-3 or TRBV12-4 and TRBJ2-7; TRBD1 is taken as the D call from the table, unchecked against the DNA. The CDR3 numbers 14 amino acids, ends counted. CDR3 protein: CDSSFGVGAAERYF.

With respect to this clonotype: The final CDR3 position lacks the conserved phenylalanine or tryptophan, pointing to a likely read error. The chain links TRBV7-8 to TRBJ2-4, with D perhaps matching TRBD1 (5 bases). V lost 5 bases, J lost 9 bases, and 11 bases lay in between. This CDR3 comprises 12 residues. Germline CDR1 and CDR2: SGHVS and FQNEAQ. This CDR3 is CASSMDQGIQYV. As DNA, the CDR3 is TGTGCCAGCAGCATGGACCAGGGCATTCAGTACGTA.

Worth noting for this clonotype: An end of the junction does not agree with germline; a read error may underlie this. This chain uses TRBV4-2 with TRBJ2-4; the D is unclear. Germline V gene lookup returns CDR1 LGHNA and CDR2 YNFKEQ. This CDR3 is 13 amino acids long. CDR3 in amino acids: CASNPEEENIQYF. DNA of the CDR3: TGTGCCAGCAACCCAGAAGAGGAAAACATTCAGTATTTC.

Only a few counts were recorded for this clonotype. The chain links TRBV29-1 to TRBJ2-6; D is unresolved. CDR1 is SQVTM and CDR2 is ANQGSEA in the germline V gene. This CDR3 is 14 amino acids long. The CDR3 nucleotides are TGCAGTATCGGCGAAAACTCTGGGGCCAACGTCCTGACTTTC. The encoded protein is CSIGENSGANVLTF.

This clonotype was counted ten times or more. The genes are TRBV12-3 or TRBV12-4 and TRBJ2-5; 11 bases agree with TRBD1. V was pared by 3 bases and J by 5 bases, with 2 bases of the junction left unmatched. This CDR3 has 14 amino acids. The CDR3 spells CASSFRDRGETQYF. The CDR3 DNA reads as TGTGCCAGCAGTTTCCGGGACAGGGGGGAGACCCAGTACTTC.

J is TRBJ2-1 and V is TRBV29-1; D is unresolved. Germline values: CDR1 SQVTM, CDR2 ANQGSEA. The CDR3 is 13 residues long. The ends were cut back, 7 bases at V and 1 base at J, with 11 bases in the middle. The CDR3 spells CSARSRSYNEQFF. The CDR3 DNA reads TGCAGCGCTCGATCGAGATCCTACAATGAGCAGTTCTTC.

V and J are TRBV11-3 and TRBJ2-1, with a tentative D call TRBD2 (5 bases). Germline-derived CDR1 and CDR2 are SGHNT and YENEEA. V was shortened by 8 bases and J by 15 bases, with 23 bases between the two germline ends. The CDR3 runs to 13 residues. Here the CDR3 DNA reads TGTGCCAGCGGCACAAAGAATGAGGATGAGGGGTTCTTC. Protein product: CASGTKNEDEGFF.

A note on this clonotype: At one end, the junction sequence differs from germline, possibly due to a read error. In DNA, the CDR3 is TGTGCCAGCAACCAAGTTCGACAGGGTGGGTGGACAGACACGCAGTATTTT. Protein sequence: CASNQVRQGGWTDTQYF. The V call is TRBV4-2, the J call TRBJ2-3; 7 bases fit TRBD1. Germline CDR1 and CDR2: LGHNA and YNFKEQ. This CDR3 spans 17 amino acids.

At least ten counts were recorded for this clonotype. This sequence joins TRBV5-1 and TRBJ2-2; D remains unclear. V lost 6 bases and J lost 4, with 13 bases in between. The CDR3 spans 14 residues. Germline V CDR1 and CDR2: SGHRS, YFSETQ. CDR3 protein: CASTGTLGTGELFF. The CDR3 nucleotides read TGCGCCAGCACAGGAACCTTGGGCACCGGGGAGCTGTTTTTT.

V and J are TRBV13 and TRBJ1-6, with D hard to call. This CDR3 contains 17 residues. CDR1 is PRHDT and CDR2 is FYEKMQ in the germline V gene (reference sequence). Trimming removed 5 bases at V and 16 bases at J, with 30 bases between. The CDR3 spells CASSQNDGSSCNSRLHF. CDR3 in DNA: TGTGCCAGCAGCCAAAACGACGGAAGCTCCTGTAATTCACGTCTCCACTTT.

This sequence joins TRBV28 and TRBJ2-5; 12 nucleotides align to TRBD2. This CDR3 spans 15 amino acids. The V and J ends lost 6 bases and 5 bases, in that order; junction bases with no gene match: 7. Germline-derived CDR1 and CDR2 are MDHEN and SYDVKM. The CDR3, as DNA: TGTGCCAGCAGCTTGACTAGCGGGAGCGGGGAGACCCAGTACTTC. Its translation: CASSLTSGSGETQYF.

For this clonotype: The final CDR3 position lacks the conserved phenylalanine or tryptophan, pointing to a likely read error. This rearrangement joins TRBV11-3 to TRBJ2-2; tentative D call: TRBD2 (6 bases). Germline lookup yields CDR1 SGHNT and CDR2 YENEEA. The CDR3 contains 15 residues. DNA for the CDR3: TGTGCCTGCAGCTACGGTAGCGGAGGGACCGGGGAGCTGTTTTAT. It yields the protein CACSYGSGGTGELFY.

Regarding this clonotype: An end of the junction does not agree with germline; a read error may underlie this. V is TRBV4-2 and J is TRBJ1-6; a possible D gene is TRBD1 (5 bases). This CDR3 contains 15 residues. Germline V gene sequence: CDR1 LGHNA, CDR2 YNFKEQ. In DNA form, the CDR3 reads TGTGCCAGCAGCCAGGATTTAAGGGGCGGTTCATCCCTCCACTTT. Translation: CASSQDLRGGSSLHF.

On this clonotype itself: An end of the junction differs from the germline gene, which may be a read error. The chain couples TRBV6-5 to TRBJ2-2, with a weak D call TRBD2 (6 bases). Germline V gene lookup returns CDR1 MNHEY and CDR2 SVGAGI. The CDR3 contains 14 residues. The CDR3 protein is CARSYMSVGGEPFF. In nucleotides, the CDR3 is TGTGCTAGGAGTTACATGTCAGTTGGCGGGGAGCCGTTTTTT.

This rearrangement joins TRBV11-3 to TRBJ1-3; no firm D call. CDR1 is SGHNT, CDR2 YENEEA, per germline. The CDR3 has 15 amino acids. Trimming pared 3 bases from V and 0 bases from J, leaving 9 bases between. For the CDR3, the DNA is TGTGCCAGCAGCTTTGGCGGGAGCTCTGGAAACACCATATATTTT. Amino acids: CASSFGGSSGNTIYF.

This clonotype was detected a few times. This may be a read error, as it is one base from a much larger clone. The gene calls are TRBV6-6 and TRBJ2-2; TRBD2 agrees at 15 bases. Germline V gene lookup returns CDR1 MNHNY and CDR2 SVGAGI (reference sequence). V lost 9 bases and J lost 6; bases outside the gene matches: 17. The CDR3 is 19 residues long. CDR3 amino acids: CARRRGLAGGPRGAGELFF. DNA of the CDR3: TGTGCCAGAAGACGCGGACTAGCGGGAGGGCCACGGGGCGCCGGGGAGCTGTTTTTT.

Comment on this clonotype: At one end, the junction sequence differs from germline, possibly due to a read error. This sequence joins TRBV6-2 or TRBV6-3 and TRBJ2-2; TRBD2 agrees at 7 bases. Germline CDR1 and CDR2: MNHEY and SVGEGT. The CDR3 is 19 amino acids. The CDR3 DNA sequence: TGTGCCAGCAGTTACCCATACCCCCGGGTAGCGGGCGGCACCAGGGAGCTGTTTTTT. Residues: CASSYPYPRVAGGTRELFF.

The rearrangement uses TRBV20-1 and TRBJ2-7; 11 bases align to TRBD2. After removal of 6 bases from V and 2 bases from J, the junction contained 3 bases not matched to a gene. CDR1 and CDR2 from the germline V gene are DFQATT and SNEGSKA (reference sequence). The CDR3 has 13 amino acids. The CDR3 DNA reads TGCAGTGCCATTAGCGGGAGGGCCTACGAGCAGTACTTC. Its protein product is CSAISGRAYEQYF.

This chain uses TRBV12-3 or TRBV12-4 with TRBJ2-1; D perhaps matches TRBD2 (5 bases). Between the trimmed V and J ends, which lost 0 bases and 7 bases, there was a span of 16 bases. This CDR3 comprises 16 residues. CDR3 residues: CASSLASWYGENEQFF. The CDR3 nucleotides are TGTGCCAGCAGTTTAGCAAGCTGGTATGGGGAGAATGAGCAGTTCTTC.

V usage is TRBV7-9 and J usage is TRBJ2-7; tentatively, D is TRBD1 or TRBD2 (5 bases each). The length of the CDR3 is 13 residues. V was pared by 6 bases and J by 9 bases, with 18 bases between. Looked up from germline, CDR1 is SEHNR and CDR2 is FQNEAQ (reference sequence). The CDR3 is CASSPIPRDAQYF. The CDR3 DNA reads TGTGCCAGCAGTCCCATCCCCCGGGACGCGCAGTACTTC.

This clonotype is a singleton in its sample. One end of the junction fails to match germline, which may point to a read error. This chain joins TRBV5-6 and TRBJ2-7; perhaps TRBD1 as D (6 bases). The CDR3 loop spans 12 amino acids. Looked up from germline, CDR1 is SGHDT and CDR2 is YYEEEE. CDR3 bases: TGTGTCAGCAGCTCTCAGGGGCACGAGCAGTATTTC. As protein: CVSSSQGHEQYF.

As regards this clonotype: A junction end diverges from the germline sequence, so it may reflect a read error. V is TRBV11-2 and J is TRBJ2-5; a weak D match, TRBD2 (6 bases). This CDR3 spans 15 amino acids. Germline V gene data show CDR1 as SGHAT and CDR2 as FQNNGV. CDR3 nucleotides: TGTGCCAGCAGCTCTCTTTGGGGGGACCAAGAGACCAAGTACTTC. Protein sequence: CASSSLWGDQETKYF. The full variable domain, completed using reference TRBV11-2 and TRBJ2-5, is EAGVAQSPRYKIIEKRQSVAFWCNPISGHATLYWYQQILGQGPKLLIQFQNNGVVDDSQLPKDRFSAERLKGVDSTLKIQPAKLEDSAVYLCASSSLWGDQETKYFGPGTRLLVL.

About this clonotype: The junction departs from the called germline gene at one end, perhaps through a read error. The chain couples TRBV29-1 to TRBJ2-3; 15 bases are a match to TRBD2. Germline CDR1 and CDR2: SQVTM and ANQGSEA. CDR3 length: 16 residues. The CDR3 spells CSAEGLAGGITDTEYF. In nucleotides, the CDR3 is TGCAGCGCTGAGGGACTAGCGGGAGGTATCACAGATACGGAGTATTTT.

The table lists this clonotype with a count of one. Given a much more abundant clone one base away, this may be a read error. The DNA of the CDR3 is TGTGACAGCAGACCGACTAGCGGGAGTAAAGGTACGCAGTATTTT. Translating gives CDSRPTSGSKGTQYF. The chain recombines TRBV12-3 or TRBV12-4 with TRBJ2-3, with 12 positions matching TRBD2. The CDR3 is 15 amino acids.

As concerns this clonotype: This may come from a read error, since a much larger clone is one base off. The V call is TRBV6-1, the J call TRBJ2-1, with TRBD2 matching over 8 bases. The CDR3 sequence is 16 residues long. Germline V lookup: CDR1 MNHNS, CDR2 SASEGT. CDR3 residues: CACSEAPGLVNNEQFF. The CDR3 DNA reads as TGTGCCTGCAGTGAAGCCCCGGGACTAGTAAACAATGAGCAGTTCTTC.

This clonotype was detected a few times. This may be a read error, as it is one base from a much larger clone. The chain is built from TRBV6-5 and TRBJ2-3; D gene uncertain. This CDR3 is 11 amino acids long. Germline V CDR1 and CDR2: MNHEY, SVGAGI. CDR3 DNA: TGTGCCAGCACGTTCGGCGATATGCAGTATTTT. Amino acid sequence: CASTFGDMQYF.